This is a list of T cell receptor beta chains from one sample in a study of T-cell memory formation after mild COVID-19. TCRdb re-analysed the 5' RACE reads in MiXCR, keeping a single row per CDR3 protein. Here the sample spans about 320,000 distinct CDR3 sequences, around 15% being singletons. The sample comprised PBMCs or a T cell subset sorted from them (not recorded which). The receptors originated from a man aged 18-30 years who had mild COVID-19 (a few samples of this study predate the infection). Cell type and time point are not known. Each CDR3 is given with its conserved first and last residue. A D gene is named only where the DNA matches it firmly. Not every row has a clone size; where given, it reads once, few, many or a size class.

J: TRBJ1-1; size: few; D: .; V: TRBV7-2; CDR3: CASSLGGWAAEAFF; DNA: TGTGCCAGCAGCTTAGGGGGGTGGGCGGCGGAAGCTTTCTTT
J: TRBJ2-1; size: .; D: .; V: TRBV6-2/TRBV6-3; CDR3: CASAQGGEQFF; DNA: TGTGCCTCAGCACAGGGAGGTGAGCAGTTCTTC
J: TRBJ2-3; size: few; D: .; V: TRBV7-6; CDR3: CASSLGLTGSSTDTQYF; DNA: TGTGCCAGCAGCTTAGGGTTGACCGGCAGCAGCACAGATACGCAGTATTTT
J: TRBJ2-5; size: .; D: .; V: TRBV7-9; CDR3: CASSLGGGSPIQETQYF; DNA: TGTGCCAGCAGCTTAGGGGGGGGCAGCCCGATCCAAGAGACCCAGTACTTC
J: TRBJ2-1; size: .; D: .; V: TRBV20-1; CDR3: CSAQSGSVYNEQFF; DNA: TGCAGTGCCCAGAGCGGTAGCGTCTACAATGAGCAGTTCTTC
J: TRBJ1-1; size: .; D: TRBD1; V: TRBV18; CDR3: CASSPPTGSVNTEAFF; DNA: TGTGCCAGCTCACCACCGACAGGGAGCGTGAACACTGAAGCTTTCTTT
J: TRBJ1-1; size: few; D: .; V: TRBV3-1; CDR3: CASSQDDRGLYTEAFF; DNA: TGTGCCAGCAGCCAAGACGACCGGGGACTCTACACTGAAGCTTTCTTT
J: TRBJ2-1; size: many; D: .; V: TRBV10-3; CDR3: CAISVGITYNEQFF; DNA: TGTGCCATCAGTGTGGGGATCACCTACAATGAGCAGTTCTTC
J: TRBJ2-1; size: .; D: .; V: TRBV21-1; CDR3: CASCYPWGINGNEQFF; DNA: TGTGCCAGCTGCTACCCTTGGGGGATTAATGGGAATGAGCAGTTCTTC
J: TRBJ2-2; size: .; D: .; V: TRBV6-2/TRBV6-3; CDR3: CASSYSVQGPPGELFF; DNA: TGTGCCAGCAGTTACTCGGTCCAGGGGCCGCCCGGGGAGCTGTTTTTT
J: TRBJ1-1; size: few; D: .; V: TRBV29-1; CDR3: CSVGRTAFNTEAFF; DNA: TGCAGCGTTGGACGGACAGCATTTAACACTGAAGCTTTCTTT
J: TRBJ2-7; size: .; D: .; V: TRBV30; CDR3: CAWSVGVLAPLQQYF; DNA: TGTGCCTGGAGTGTTGGGGTGCTAGCGCCTCTGCAGCAGTACTTC
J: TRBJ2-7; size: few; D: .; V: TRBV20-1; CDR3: CSAREGVRNYEQYF; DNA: TGCAGTGCTAGAGAAGGCGTCAGAAACTACGAGCAGTACTTC
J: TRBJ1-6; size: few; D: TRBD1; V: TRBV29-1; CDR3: CSVKETGTENSPLHF; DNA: TGCAGCGTTAAAGAGACCGGGACAGAGAATTCACCCCTCCACTTT
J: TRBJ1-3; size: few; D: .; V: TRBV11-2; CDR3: CASSSQSSGNTIYF; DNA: TGTGCCAGCAGCTCCCAGAGCTCTGGAAACACCATATATTTT
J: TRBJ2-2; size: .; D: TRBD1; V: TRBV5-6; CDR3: CASSLGFPGQGNTGELFF; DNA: TGTGCCAGCAGCTTGGGCTTCCCGGGACAGGGGAACACCGGGGAGCTGTTTTTT
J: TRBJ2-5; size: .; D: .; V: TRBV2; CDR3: CASSEERGIGTQYF; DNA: TGTGCCAGCAGTGAGGAGCGAGGCATAGGGACCCAGTACTTC
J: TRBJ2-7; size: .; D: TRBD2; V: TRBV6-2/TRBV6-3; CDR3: CASSRGGKEYEQYF; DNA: TGTGCCAGCAGTAGGGGAGGGAAGGAGTACGAGCAGTACTTC
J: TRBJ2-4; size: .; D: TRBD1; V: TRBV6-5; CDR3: CASSSLQGALDIQYF; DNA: TGTGCCAGCAGTTCCCTACAGGGGGCGTTGGACATTCAGTACTTC
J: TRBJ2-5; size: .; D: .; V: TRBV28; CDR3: CASSEGRVETQYF; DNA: TGTGCCAGCAGTGAGGGCAGGGTGGAGACCCAGTACTTC
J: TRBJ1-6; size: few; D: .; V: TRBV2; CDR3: CARRWGFNSPLHF; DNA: TGTGCCAGACGCTGGGGTTTTAATTCACCCCTCCACTTT
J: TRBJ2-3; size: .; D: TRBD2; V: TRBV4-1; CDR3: CASSQMGGSDTQYF; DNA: TGCGCCAGCAGCCAGATGGGGGGGTCAGATACGCAGTATTTT
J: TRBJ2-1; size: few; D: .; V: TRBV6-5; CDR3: CASNRNGGWSEQFF; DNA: TGTGCCAGCAACAGAAATGGAGGATGGAGTGAGCAGTTCTTC
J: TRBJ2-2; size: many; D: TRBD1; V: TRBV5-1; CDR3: CASRTGEGGELFF; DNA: TGCGCCAGCCGGACAGGAGAGGGCGGGGAGCTGTTTTTT
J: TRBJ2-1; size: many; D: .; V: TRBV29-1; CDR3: CSVEVNGGLPDNEQFF; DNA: TGCAGCGTTGAAGTGAATGGCGGACTACCTGACAATGAGCAGTTCTTC
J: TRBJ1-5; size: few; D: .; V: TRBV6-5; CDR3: CASSPRTNLGNQPQHF; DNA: TGTGCCAGCAGTCCGCGGACGAACCTGGGCAATCAGCCCCAGCATTTT
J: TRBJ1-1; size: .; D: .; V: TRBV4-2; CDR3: CASSQGQGRRNTEAFF; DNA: TGTGCCAGCAGCCAAGGGCAGGGACGGAGAAACACTGAAGCTTTCTTT
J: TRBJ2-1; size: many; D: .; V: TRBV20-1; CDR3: CSARDPAGAVYNEQFF; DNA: TGCAGTGCTAGAGATCCCGCGGGGGCGGTCTACAATGAGCAGTTCTTC
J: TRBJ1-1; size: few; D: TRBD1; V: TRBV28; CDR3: CASSATGEWSEAFF; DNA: TGTGCCAGCAGTGCGACAGGGGAATGGTCTGAAGCTTTCTTT
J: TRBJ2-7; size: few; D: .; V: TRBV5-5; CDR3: CASSERTGSYEQYF; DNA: TGTGCCAGCAGCGAACGTACTGGATCCTACGAGCAGTACTTC
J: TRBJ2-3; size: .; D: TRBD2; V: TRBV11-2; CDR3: CASSLSGGAATQYF; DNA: TGTGCCAGCAGCCTCAGCGGGGGGGCCGCTACGCAGTATTTT